This paragraph covers one T cell receptor (beta chain) sequence. Its antigen is unknown. The data stem from a study of shared clonotypes between healthy human individuals. Profiling relied on immunoSEQ multiplex PCR, and the TCRdb table lists in-frame clones only, not all of them. The repertoire includes some 1,600,000 clones, nearly 99% of them detected once, and approximately 0.44% sits in the top ten. Germline lookup yields CDR1 MDHEN and CDR2 SYDVKM. The CDR3 loop spans 12 amino acids. Trimming took 8 bases from V and 2 from J, leaving 7 bases between them. Points from the study as a whole: Although depth was large, rarefaction showed that sequencing of the sorted subsets was incomplete. It was only blood that was sampled, and tissue repertoires likely differ. It was the few donors that limited the genetic and exposure-history diversity represented.

Adult Caucasians living in Nashville, Tennessee made up all of the donors. The rearrangement links TRBV28 to TRBJ1-5; D might be TRBD1 (5 bases). The sequence came from a man in his thirties or forties in good health. The sample consisted of naive CD4+ T cells sorted from blood. The subset: CD45RA+ positively selected. The CDR3 DNA is TGTGCCAGCTTGACAGGCAATCAGCCCCAGCATTTT. As protein: CASLTGNQPQHF.